One sample yielded the 27 T cell receptor beta chains listed below, sequenced in a study of cytomegalovirus exposure and HLA in healthy donors. The data were produced by immunoSEQ multiplex PCR, yet TCRdb's version contains in-frame clones alone and is incomplete. Of about 79,000 clones listed, roughly 93% are singletons. Sequenced material: PBMCs. The receptors originated from a woman in her 30s in good health and CMV-seronegative.

V and J are TRBV28 and TRBJ1-2; D gene unclear. Germline loops: CDR1 MDHEN, CDR2 SYDVKM. Trimming took 2 bases from V and 3 from J, leaving 7 bases between them. CDR3 size: 13 residues. The CDR3 coding sequence is TGTGCCAGCAGTTTAGTGGCAGACTATGGCTACACCTTC. Translated, it gives CASSLVADYGYTF.

The chain combines TRBV5-1 with TRBJ2-3; 14 bases are a match to TRBD2. The germline gives CDR1 SGHRS, CDR2 YFSETQ. The CDR3 is made up of 17 amino acids. V shed 4 bases, J shed 1 base, and the junction held 5 bases outside the gene matches. The CDR3 coding sequence is TGCGCCAGCAGCCTGGGACTAGCGGGAGTCGGCACAGATACGCAGTATTTT. Its protein is CASSLGLAGVGTDTQYF.

The chain employs TRBV28 and TRBJ1-2; maybe TRBD1 (6 bases). This CDR3 region has 14 residues. Trimming pared 3 bases from V and 4 bases from J, leaving 12 bases between. Germline V gene lookup returns CDR1 MDHEN and CDR2 SYDVKM. This CDR3 reads CASSFWTEPYGYTF. The CDR3 nucleotides read TGTGCCAGCAGTTTCTGGACAGAACCCTATGGCTACACCTTC.

The chain has TRBV7-9 and TRBJ1-5; D remains unclear. The germline V gene has CDR1 SEHNR and CDR2 FQNEAQ (reference sequence). This CDR3 is 16 amino acids long. Trimming removed 5 bases at V and 1 base at J, with 15 bases between. The CDR3 spells CASSPSSGRSNQPQHF. In DNA form, the CDR3 reads TGTGCCAGCAGCCCCTCTTCTGGCCGCAGCAATCAGCCCCAGCATTTT.

V and J are TRBV29-1 and TRBJ1-5; 10 bases line up with TRBD1. CDR1 is SQVTM and CDR2 is ANQGSEA in the germline V gene. V lost 6 bases, J lost 0 bases, and 5 bases stayed unmatched. This CDR3 comprises 15 residues. Here the CDR3 reads CSVSGQGGSNQPQHF. In DNA, the CDR3 is TGCAGCGTGAGCGGACAGGGGGGTAGCAATCAGCCCCAGCATTTT.

This clone has a single count. The chain recombines TRBV11-2 with TRBJ2-2; TRBD2 is a possible D gene (6 bases). Deletions cut 5 bases from V and 3 bases from J, with 10 bases between. This CDR3 region has 14 residues. CDR1 and CDR2 from the germline V gene are SGHAT and FQNNGV. CDR3 in amino acids: CASSRAGYTGELFF. The CDR3 DNA is TGTGCCAGCAGCCGGGCGGGGTACACCGGGGAGCTGTTTTTT.

V gene TRBV27 combines with J gene TRBJ1-6, with TRBD1 matching over 8 bases. The germline gives CDR1 MNHEY, CDR2 SMNVEV (reference sequence). This CDR3 is built from 15 residues. V lost 8 bases and J lost 0; bases outside the gene matches: 3. The CDR3 here is CASRTGSSYNSPLHF. Here the CDR3 DNA reads TGTGCCAGCCGGACAGGGAGCTCCTATAATTCACCCCTCCACTTT.

The rearrangement uses TRBV7-9 and TRBJ2-3, with D tentatively TRBD2 (5 bases). The V gene's germline CDR1 is SEHNR and CDR2 FQNEAQ (reference sequence). V lost 2 bases to trimming and J lost 1 base, with 10 bases between them. The CDR3 loop spans 15 amino acids. The chain's CDR3 is CASSLKGSGTDTQYF. As DNA, the CDR3 is TGTGCCAGCAGCTTAAAAGGGAGTGGCACAGATACGCAGTATTTT.

The CDR3 sequence is CASSSVRANFYEQYF. CDR3 nucleotide sequence: TGTGCCAGCAGCTCGGTCAGGGCCAACTTTTACGAGCAGTACTTC. The chain has TRBV5-4 and TRBJ2-7; TRBD1 is a possible D gene (5 bases). The CDR3 contains 15 residues. V was clipped by 3 bases and J by 4 bases, with 17 bases between them. Per the germline V gene, CDR1 is SGHNT and CDR2 is YYREEE (reference sequence). Full variable domain (outside the CDR3, taken from reference TRBV5-4 and TRBJ2-7): ETGVTQSPTHLIKTRGQQVTLRCSSQSGHNTVSWYQQALGQGPQFIFQYYREEENGRGNFPPRFSGLQFPNYSSELNVNALELDDSALYLCASSSVRANFYEQYFGPGTRLTVT.

This rearrangement joins TRBV5-8 to TRBJ2-3; 8 bases agree with TRBD2. The V segment lost 2 bases and the J segment 4 bases; nucleotides outside the gene matches: 6. The CDR3 length is 15 residues. Germline V gene data show CDR1 as SGHTS and CDR2 as YDEGEE. DNA for the CDR3: TGTGCCAGCAGCTTTATGGGACTAGACGCAGATACGCAGTATTTT. This encodes CASSFMGLDADTQYF.

The CDR3 loop reads CASSLTGTVYNSPLHF. CDR3 bases: TGTGCCAGCAGTTTGACCGGGACAGTCTATAATTCACCCCTCCACTTT. The genes are TRBV5-8 and TRBJ1-6; TRBD1 agrees at 7 bases. Germline loops: CDR1 SGHTS, CDR2 YDEGEE. Trimming removed 5 bases from V and 3 bases from J; junction bases left unmatched: 8. The CDR3 extends over 16 amino acids.

The CDR3 bases are TGCGCCAGCAGTGAGTCTTTGAGGCAAACGGCCTACAATGAGCAGTTCTTC. Translation: CASSESLRQTAYNEQFF. The gene calls are TRBV10-1 and TRBJ2-1; D call uncertain. The CDR3 covers 17 residues. Germline assignment: CDR1 WNHNN and CDR2 SYGVQD (reference sequence). V was cut by 0 bases and J by 2 bases, with 14 bases left in between.

J is TRBJ1-5 and V is TRBV25-1; D not resolved. Per germline, CDR1 MGHDK and CDR2 SYGVNS. CDR3 size: 14 residues. With 1 base removed from V and 6 bases from J, the gap between germline ends came to 10 bases. CDR3 residues: CASSELGGSQPQHF. The CDR3 nucleotides are TGTGCCAGCAGTGAATTGGGCGGGAGTCAGCCCCAGCATTTT.

The CDR3 DNA reads TGTGCCAGCAGATCAGGGGGCGTTGGAAACACCATATATTTT. Encoded protein: CASRSGGVGNTIYF. The chain employs TRBV2 and TRBJ1-3; 8 bases line up with TRBD1. This CDR3 region has 14 residues. The ends lost 6 bases at V and 3 bases at J; junction bases unmatched: 4. In germline, CDR1 is SNHLY, CDR2 FYNNEI.

The chain has TRBV27 and TRBJ2-6; 7 positions agree with TRBD2. The CDR3 is 15 amino acids. The germline gives CDR1 MNHEY, CDR2 SMNVEV (reference sequence). The J segment lost 2 bases and the V segment lost 6 bases, leaving 4 bases of the junction unmatched. CDR3 region: CASRGRVTGANVLTF. As DNA, the CDR3 is TGTGCCAGCAGGGGGAGGGTGACTGGGGCCAACGTCCTGACTTTC.

The rearrangement uses TRBV10-3 and TRBJ1-2; possibly TRBD1 for D (5 bases). Trimming took 3 bases from V and 5 from J, leaving 13 bases between them. The germline V gene has CDR1 ENHRY and CDR2 SYGVKD. The CDR3 length is 14 residues. Here the CDR3 reads CAISDPGLGYGYTF. The CDR3 DNA follows: TGTGCCATCAGTGACCCGGGACTGGGATATGGCTACACCTTC.

This chain connects TRBV6-5 to TRBJ1-2, with 8 nucleotides matching TRBD1. V was pared by 10 bases and J by 2 bases, with 9 bases of the junction left unmatched. CDR1 MNHEY and CDR2 SVGAGI come from the germline V gene. This CDR3 has 14 amino acids. The CDR3 DNA reads TGTGCCACCCGGGGGGACAGGCCGAACTATGGCTACACCTTC. Translating gives CATRGDRPNYGYTF.

This sequence joins TRBV5-6 and TRBJ1-3; D remains ambiguous. The ends were cut back, 7 bases at V and 0 bases at J, with 17 bases in the middle. CDR3 length: 16 residues. Germline-derived CDR1 and CDR2 are SGHDT and YYEEEE. CDR3 sequence: CASVGSGRPSGNTIYF. The CDR3 coding sequence is TGTGCCAGCGTCGGGTCCGGCAGACCCTCTGGAAACACCATATATTTT.

This clone was found a few times. The gene calls are TRBV7-2 and TRBJ2-7; 7 bases match TRBD1. The CDR3 has 14 residues. The germline CDR1 and CDR2 sequences are SGHTA and FQGNSA. With V trimmed by 4 bases and J by 3 bases, 6 bases remained unmatched. CDR3 sequence reads: CASSSSRQGYEQYF. For the CDR3, the DNA is TGTGCCAGCAGCTCCTCTCGACAGGGCTACGAGCAGTACTTC. Full variable domain (remainder filled in from reference TRBV7-2 and TRBJ2-7): GAGVSQSPSNKVTEKGKDVELRCDPISGHTALYWYRQSLGQGLEFLIYFQGNSAPDKSGLPSDRFSAERTGGSVSTLTIQRTQQEDSAVYLCASSSSRQGYEQYFGPGTRLTVT.

This sequence joins TRBV7-2 and TRBJ1-3, with D tentatively TRBD1 (5 bases). The V end was cut by 4 bases, the J end by 0 bases, with 10 bases between. The CDR3 covers 15 residues. CDR1 SGHTA and CDR2 FQGNSA come from the germline V gene. The CDR3 here is CASSSGISSGNTIYF. The CDR3 bases are TGTGCCAGCAGCTCAGGGATCAGCTCTGGAAACACCATATATTTT.

The V and J genes are TRBV14 and TRBJ2-3; D is unresolved. CDR1 is SGHDN and CDR2 is FVKESK in the germline V gene. Deletions cut 3 bases from V and 0 bases from J, with 13 bases between. This CDR3 region has 16 residues. The CDR3: CASSHLGGVSTDTQYF. DNA of the CDR3: TGTGCCAGCAGCCACCTCGGCGGCGTCAGCACAGATACGCAGTATTTT.

In its sample, this clone was seen a few times. The J gene is TRBJ2-2, the V gene TRBV19, with D unclear. Germline-derived CDR1 and CDR2 are LNHDA and SQIVND (reference sequence). Between the trimmed V and J ends, which lost 3 bases and 2 bases, there was a span of 13 bases. CDR3 length equals 16 residues. The CDR3 is CASSILWAGNTGELFF. CDR3 nucleotide sequence: TGTGCCAGTAGTATTCTCTGGGCAGGCAACACCGGGGAGCTGTTTTTT.

The count of this clone is one. The J gene is TRBJ2-1, the V gene TRBV14; 15 bases fit TRBD2. The V segment lost 4 bases and the J segment 7 bases; nucleotides outside the gene matches: 5. Germline CDR1 is SGHDN and CDR2 is FVKESK. The CDR3 is 16 residues long. The CDR3 spells CASSPGLAGGRNEQFF. The CDR3 nucleotides read TGTGCCAGCAGCCCCGGACTAGCGGGAGGGCGGAATGAGCAGTTCTTC. Together with reference TRBV14 and TRBJ2-1, the CDR3 gives the full variable domain: EAGVTQFPSHSVIEKGQTVTLRCDPISGHDNLYWYRRVMGKEIKFLLHFVKESKQDESGMPNNRFLAERTGGTYSTLKVQPAELEDSGVYFCASSPGLAGGRNEQFFGPGTRLTVL.

The rearrangement joins TRBV5-4 to TRBJ2-1, with 10 positions matching TRBD2. Trimming removed 0 bases from V and 8 bases from J; junction bases left unmatched: 8. Germline CDR1 SGHNT, CDR2 YYREEE (reference sequence). The length of the CDR3 is 16 residues. CDR3 bases: TGTGCCAGCAGCTTGGGAGGCCTAGCGGGAGCCGATGAGCAGTTCTTC. Amino acid sequence: CASSLGGLAGADEQFF.

V usage is TRBV18 and J usage is TRBJ1-3; TRBD1 might be the D (6 bases). The CDR3 has 16 amino acids. The V end lost 0 bases, the J end lost 4 bases, and 13 bases lay between the germline ends. Per germline, CDR1 KGHSH and CDR2 LQKENI. The CDR3 DNA sequence: TGTGCCAGCTCACCACCGCAGGGGTCGTCGGGAAACACCATATATTTT. Translating gives CASSPPQGSSGNTIYF.

This chain joins TRBV19 and TRBJ1-5; a weak D match, TRBD1 (5 bases). Germline V gene lookup returns CDR1 LNHDA and CDR2 SQIVND (reference sequence). Trimming left V 5 bases short and J 6 bases short, with 17 bases between. This CDR3 has 15 amino acids. This CDR3 is CASSQVNRLGQPQHF. As DNA, the CDR3 is TGTGCCAGTAGTCAAGTTAACAGGCTAGGTCAGCCCCAGCATTTT.

The gene calls are TRBV5-4 and TRBJ1-2; 7 bases are shared with TRBD1. CDR3 length equals 14 residues. V lost 0 bases and J lost 5; bases outside the gene matches: 4. Per germline, CDR1 SGHNT and CDR2 YYREEE (reference sequence). The CDR3: CASSLDETGYGYTF. CDR3 nucleotides: TGTGCCAGCAGCTTGGACGAGACAGGGTATGGCTACACCTTC.